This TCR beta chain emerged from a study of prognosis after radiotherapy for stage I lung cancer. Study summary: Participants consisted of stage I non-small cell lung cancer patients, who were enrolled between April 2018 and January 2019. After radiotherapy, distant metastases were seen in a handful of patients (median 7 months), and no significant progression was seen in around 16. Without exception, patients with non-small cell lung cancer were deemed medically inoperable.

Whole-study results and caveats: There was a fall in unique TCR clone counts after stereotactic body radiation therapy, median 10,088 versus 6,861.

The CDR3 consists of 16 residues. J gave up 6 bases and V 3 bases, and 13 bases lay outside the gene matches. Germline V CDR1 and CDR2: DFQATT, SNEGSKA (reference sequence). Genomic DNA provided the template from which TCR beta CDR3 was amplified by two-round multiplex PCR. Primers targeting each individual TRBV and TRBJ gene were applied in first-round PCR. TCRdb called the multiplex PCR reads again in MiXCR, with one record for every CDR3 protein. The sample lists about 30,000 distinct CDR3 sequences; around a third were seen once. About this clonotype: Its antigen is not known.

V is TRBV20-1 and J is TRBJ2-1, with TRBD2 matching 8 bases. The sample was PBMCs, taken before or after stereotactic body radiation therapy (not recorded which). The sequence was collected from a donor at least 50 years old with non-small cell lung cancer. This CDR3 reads CSARGVSGISSNEQFF. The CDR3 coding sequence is TGCAGTGCTAGGGGGGTTAGCGGGATTTCGAGCAATGAGCAGTTCTTC.